The T cell receptor (beta chain) described here comes from a study of OX40 agonist ivuxolimab in advanced cancers. The method was immunoSEQ multiplex PCR; TCRdb's version includes in-frame clones alone and lacks a portion of them. Of about 14,000 clones detected, around 90% appear once; the ten largest clones hold 20% to 25%. This CDR3 contains 12 residues. Germline V lookup: CDR1 SEHNR, CDR2 FQNEAQ (reference sequence). The V end was cut by 2 bases, the J end by 6 bases, with 7 bases between. Overall study results and limits: The antigen specificity of the peripheral T cells (those that were expanded) was not determined.

About this clone: Its antigen is not known.

This TCR was sampled from an adult with an advanced solid tumor such as melanoma, head and neck, liver or kidney cancer. This material consisted of CD4+ or CD8+ T cells sorted from blood, taken in a trial of the OX40 agonist ivuxolimab. The genes are TRBV7-9 and TRBJ1-1; D is undetermined. The CDR3 protein is CASSLYGPEAFF. CDR3 nucleotide sequence: TGTGCCAGCAGCTTATATGGGCCTGAAGCTTTCTTT.